The next 22 T cell receptor beta chains were all read from a single sample in a study of Graves' ophthalmopathy and Graves' hyperthyroidism. Amplification targeted the TCR beta CDR3 regions, with RNA transcripts as the source material. A first-round RT-PCR used HTBI primers, followed by a second-round multiplex PCR. MiXCR was run by TCRdb on the multiplex PCR reads, yielding one entry per CDR3 protein. The repertoire includes 740,000 or so distinct CDR3 sequences, around 40% of them detected once, and about 40% sits in the top ten. Sequenced sample: peripheral blood. The source is an adult man with Graves' ophthalmopathy.

The chain has TRBV7-9 and TRBJ1-3; D gene unclear. Germline loops: CDR1 SEHNR, CDR2 FQNEAQ (reference sequence). CDR3 size: 16 residues. V shed 5 bases and J shed 0 bases, with 14 bases lying between them. As DNA, the CDR3 is TGTGCCAGCAGCGGAATGCCGGGAGACTCTGGAAACACCATATATTTT. It specifies CASSGMPGDSGNTIYF.

This clonotype has at least ten counts. The genes are TRBV7-2 and TRBJ1-1, with 7 bases identical to TRBD1. Germline V gene lookup returns CDR1 SGHTA and CDR2 FQGNSA. This CDR3 region has 14 residues. The V segment lost 1 base and the J segment 8 bases; nucleotides outside the gene matches: 7. The CDR3 here is CASSLGSGQAEAFF. As DNA, the CDR3 is TGTGCCAGCAGCTTAGGGTCAGGACAGGCAGAAGCTTTCTTT.

With respect to this clonotype: A much larger clone differs by one base, so this may be a read error. The chain recombines TRBV7-9 with TRBJ1-2; D possibly corresponds to TRBD1 (5 bases). V dropped 5 bases and J dropped 8 bases, with 15 bases sitting between them. The germline V gene has CDR1 SEHNR and CDR2 FQNEAQ (reference sequence). The CDR3 loop spans 13 amino acids. The CDR3: CASSAEAGKGYTF. CDR3 nucleotides: TGTGCCAGCAGCGCAGAGGCAGGGAAAGGCTACACCTTC.

This clonotype has more than one count but fewer than ten. A read error may be the cause here, since a much bigger clone is one base away. The CDR3 nucleotides are TGTGCCAGCAGCTCCCCTCTGTACCAAGAGACCCAGTACTTC. Encoded protein: CASSSPLYQETQYF. The chain has TRBV11-2 and TRBJ2-5, with unresolved D. The V gene lost 4 bases and the J gene lost 0 bases, with 9 bases spanning the gap. This CDR3 has 14 residues. Germline CDR1 and CDR2: SGHAT and FQNNGV.

V usage is TRBV15 and J usage is TRBJ2-7, with 9 nucleotides matching TRBD1. V was clipped by 1 base and J by 7 bases; unmatched bases: 5. Germline V gene sequence: CDR1 LNHNV, CDR2 YYDKDF (reference sequence). The CDR3 length is 14 residues. The CDR3 sequence: CATSRGEQGAEQYF. DNA of the CDR3: TGTGCCACCAGCAGAGGAGAACAGGGGGCTGAGCAGTACTTC.

The V gene is TRBV7-9, the J gene TRBJ1-5; the D gene is possibly TRBD1 (5 bases). Trimming shortened V by 7 bases and J by 7 bases, and 11 bases separated the two germline ends. The germline V gene encodes CDR1 SEHNR and CDR2 FQNEAQ (reference sequence). The CDR3 has 12 amino acids. The chain's CDR3 is CASTFTGQPQHF. CDR3 nucleotide sequence: TGTGCCAGCACTTTCACAGGACAGCCCCAGCATTTT.

There are many counts of this clonotype. The V and J genes are TRBV29-1 and TRBJ2-7; tentatively, D is TRBD2 (5 bases). V was shortened by 4 bases and J by 7 bases, with 20 bases between the two germline ends. The CDR3 runs to 14 residues. Germline V gives CDR1 SQVTM, CDR2 ANQGSEA. CDR3 loop: CSVVMEQTTGEQYF. The CDR3 DNA sequence: TGCAGCGTTGTAATGGAACAGACTACGGGGGAGCAGTACTTC.

This clonotype appeared a single time. The chain uses TRBV10-3 and TRBJ1-3; D ambiguous. CDR3 length: 15 amino acids. Germline V gene sequence: CDR1 ENHRY, CDR2 SYGVKD. V was clipped by 4 bases and J by 0 bases, with 10 bases between them. The CDR3, as DNA: TGTGCCATCAGTGGAGACGTCAACTCTGGAAACACCATATATTTT. Its protein product is CAISGDVNSGNTIYF.

In its sample, this clonotype was seen a few times. This chain links TRBV7-9 with TRBJ2-7, with 10 bases lining up with TRBD2. After removal of 6 bases from V and 3 bases from J, the junction contained 11 bases not matched to a gene. CDR1 is SEHNR and CDR2 is FQNEAQ in the germline V gene (reference sequence). This CDR3 has 16 residues. CDR3 sequence reads: CASSYLLAGVDYEQYF. Written as DNA, the CDR3 is TGTGCCAGCAGTTACCTGCTAGCGGGAGTTGACTACGAGCAGTACTTC.

There are many counts of this clonotype. This rearrangement joins TRBV24-1 to TRBJ2-6, with 7 positions matching TRBD1. CDR1 and CDR2 from the germline V gene are KGHDR and SFDVKD. This CDR3 has 19 amino acids. The trim removed 4 bases at V and 0 bases at J, leaving 11 bases unmatched. The CDR3 coding sequence is TGTGCCACCAGTGACCCTGCCGGACAGGCCAGCTCTGGGGCCAACGTCCTGACTTTC. Protein product: CATSDPAGQASSGANVLTF.

V gene TRBV7-2 combines with J gene TRBJ2-7; 11 bases agree with TRBD1. CDR3 length: 14 amino acids. Trimming at V came to 6 bases and at J to 7 bases, leaving 8 bases not matched to a gene. Germline V gene lookup returns CDR1 SGHTA and CDR2 FQGNSA. CDR3 residues: CASRPGQGVGEQYF. CDR3 DNA: TGTGCCAGCAGGCCGGGACAGGGGGTGGGGGAGCAGTACTTC.

A note on this clonotype: Its ends do not fully match the called genes, so a read error is possible. V is TRBV2 and J is TRBJ2-7; D may be TRBD1 (5 bases). The CDR3 length is 14 residues. CDR1 and CDR2 (germline): SNHLY, FYNNEI. As DNA, the CDR3 is TGTGCCAGCAGTCAAGCCGGAGATGGGGCCGAGCAGTACTTC. This translates into CASSQAGDGAEQYF.

The chain links TRBV2 to TRBJ2-5, with 8 bases fitting TRBD2. The CDR3 spans 16 residues. CDR1 SNHLY and CDR2 FYNNEI come from the germline V gene. Germline trimming cut 6 bases from V and 1 base from J; bases unmatched to any gene: 10. CDR3 sequence reads: CASRPPGGAPQETQYF. The DNA for the CDR3 is TGTGCCAGCAGACCCCCCGGGGGGGCCCCCCAAGAGACCCAGTACTTC.

This chain links TRBV10-3 with TRBJ1-2; D remains ambiguous. CDR3 length: 14 residues. The germline V gene has CDR1 ENHRY and CDR2 SYGVKD. Trimming left V 3 bases short and J 1 base short, with 9 bases between. The DNA of the CDR3 is TGTGCCATCAGTGAACGGCAGATTAACTATGGCTACACCTTC. It translates to CAISERQINYGYTF.

V is TRBV9 and J is TRBJ1-4, with unresolved D. This CDR3 is built from 15 residues. V lost 0 bases and J 4 bases, leaving 10 bases between the germline ends. Per germline, CDR1 SGDLS and CDR2 YYNGEE. The CDR3 sequence: CASSVGMGFNEKLFF. Written as DNA, the CDR3 is TGTGCCAGCAGCGTAGGCATGGGTTTTAATGAAAAACTGTTTTTT. The full variable domain, with the rest looked up from reference TRBV9 and TRBJ1-4, is DSGVTQTPKHLITATGQRVTLRCSPRSGDLSVYWYQQSLDQGLQFLIQYYNGEERAKGNILERFSAQQFPDLHSELNLSSLELGDSALYFCASSVGMGFNEKLFFGSGTQLSVL.

This clonotype came up a few times. This chain joins TRBV10-2 and TRBJ2-2; D is unresolved. Germline V gives CDR1 WSHSY, CDR2 SAAADI. The germline V and J ends were trimmed by 1 base and 2 bases, with 8 bases remaining between them. There are 15 residues in the CDR3. The CDR3 loop reads CASSEWAANTGELFF. The CDR3 DNA reads as TGCGCCAGCAGTGAGTGGGCGGCTAACACCGGGGAGCTGTTTTTT.

This clonotype was seen only once. The genes are TRBV2 and TRBJ1-3; TRBD1 might be the D (5 bases). V lost 2 bases, J lost 1 base, and 9 bases lay in between. The germline V gene encodes CDR1 SNHLY and CDR2 FYNNEI. This CDR3 has 15 amino acids. The CDR3 protein is CASSERRASGNTIYF. In DNA form, the CDR3 reads TGTGCCAGCAGTGAACGCAGGGCTTCTGGAAACACCATATATTTT.

The V gene is TRBV27, the J gene TRBJ1-1, with D maybe TRBD1 (5 bases). The CDR3 totals 14 residues. With 2 bases removed from V and 11 bases from J, the gap between germline ends came to 18 bases. Per the germline V gene, CDR1 is MNHEY and CDR2 is SMNVEV (reference sequence). The DNA of the CDR3 is TGTGCCAGCAGTTTAAATCCTTACAGGTTCGTCGCTTTCTTT. This translates into CASSLNPYRFVAFF.

As regards this clonotype: The junction shows a germline mismatch at one end, possibly a read error. The V gene is TRBV7-9, the J gene TRBJ1-2; a possible D gene is TRBD1 (6 bases). CDR1 and CDR2 from the germline V gene are SEHNR and FQNEAQ (reference sequence). This CDR3 has 14 residues. The DNA of the CDR3 is TGTGCCAGCAGCTTAGATTCAGGGGACTATGGCTACGCCTTC. Translation gives CASSLDSGDYGYAF. Looking up the rest from reference TRBV7-9 and TRBJ1-2 gives the full variable domain: DTGVSQNPRHKITKRGQNVTFRCDPISEHNRLYWYRQTLGQGPEFLTYFQNEAQLEKSRLLSDRFSAERPKGSFSTLEIQRTEQGDSAMYLCASSLDSGDYGYAFGSGTRLTVV.

The CDR3 DNA reads as TGTGCCAGCAGCCCCAAAGGGGGACAGGATCGTGAAAAACTGTTTTTT. Translation gives CASSPKGGQDREKLFF. The rearrangement links TRBV11-2 to TRBJ1-4; 8 bases match TRBD1. V lost 5 bases, J lost 7 bases, and 12 bases stayed unmatched. The CDR3 is 16 residues long. Per germline, CDR1 SGHAT and CDR2 FQNNGV.

This chain joins TRBV25-1 and TRBJ2-2, with D perhaps TRBD2 (5 bases). The CDR3 consists of 15 residues. Germline V lookup: CDR1 MGHDK, CDR2 SYGVNS. V gave up 6 bases and J gave up 0 bases, with 11 bases separating them. CDR3 loop: CASSLGETNTGELFF. The CDR3 bases are TGTGCCAGCAGCCTCGGGGAGACGAACACCGGGGAGCTGTTTTTT.

Only a few counts were recorded for this clonotype. The chain uses TRBV25-1 and TRBJ2-7, with TRBD1 matching 7 bases. The germline V gene has CDR1 MGHDK and CDR2 SYGVNS. V lost 1 base to trimming and J lost 3 bases; unmatched junction nucleotides: 3. The CDR3 loop spans 14 amino acids. For the CDR3, the DNA is TGTGCCAGCAGTGAATTGGACAGGATCTACGAGCAGTACTTC. Protein sequence: CASSELDRIYEQYF.